These T cell receptor beta chains were read from a single sample in a study of cytomegalovirus exposure and HLA in healthy donors. Profiling relied on immunoSEQ multiplex PCR, and the TCRdb table lists in-frame clones only, not all of them. The sample carries 150,000 to 200,000 clones, around four fifths recorded once. The sample was PBMCs. These receptors all stem from a female donor in good health and CMV-seronegative. Each CDR3 is given with its conserved first and last residue. The order of the fields is clone size, J gene, D gene, V gene, CDR3 protein, CDR3 DNA. D genes are given only for firm matches. Some rows mark clone size as missing; the rest say once, few, many or name a class of expanded clone.

>.|TRBJ2-1|.|TRBV11-2
CASSLRVTRANEQFF
TGTGCCAGCAGCTTACGGGTGACTAGGGCCAATGAGCAGTTCTTC
>.|TRBJ2-7|TRBD1|TRBV25-1
CASSEYFQGATYEQYF
TGTGCCAGCAGTGAATATTTTCAGGGGGCGACCTACGAGCAGTACTTC
>.|TRBJ1-1|.|TRBV19
CASRTQVTNTEAFF
TGTGCCAGTAGGACACAGGTGACCAACACTGAAGCTTTCTTT
>.|TRBJ2-7|.|TRBV7-9
CASSSRGQYVEQYF
TGTGCCAGCAGCTCTCGAGGACAGTACGTCGAGCAGTACTTC
>.|TRBJ2-3|.|TRBV28
CASSLYYGDTQYF
TGTGCCAGCAGTTTATACTATGGGGATACGCAGTATTTT
>.|TRBJ1-1|.|TRBV21-1
CASSRLGQGREMNTEAFF
TGTGCCAGCAGCAGGTTGGGACAGGGAAGGGAGATGAACACTGAAGCTTTCTTT
>.|TRBJ1-3|.|TRBV30
CARRSAQANSGNTIYF
TGTGCCCGGAGATCCGCACAGGCTAACTCTGGAAACACCATATATTTT
>.|TRBJ1-5|TRBD1|TRBV28
CASSLLGTVSQGSNQPQHF
TGTGCCAGCAGTTTGCTCGGGACAGTAAGTCAAGGGAGCAATCAGCCCCAGCATTTT
>.|TRBJ2-5|TRBD2|TRBV5-1
CASSLGPWRGGETQYF
TGCGCCAGCAGCTTGGGGCCTTGGCGGGGGGGCGAGACCCAGTACTTC
>.|TRBJ2-7|TRBD1|TRBV19
CASSGTGGYEQYF
TGTGCCAGTAGTGGGACAGGGGGGTACGAGCAGTACTTC
>.|TRBJ2-5|.|TRBV6-1
CASSEGGDWETQYF
TGTGCCAGCAGTGAAGGGGGGGATTGGGAGACCCAGTACTTC
>once|TRBJ1-5|.|TRBV28
CASSPRGAYNQPQHF
TGTGCCAGCAGTCCACGGGGAGCCTACAATCAGCCCCAGCATTTT
>.|TRBJ2-4|TRBD2|TRBV29-1
CSVDGGVKNIQYF
TGCAGCGTCGATGGGGGGGTTAAAAACATTCAGTACTTC
>.|TRBJ2-1|TRBD2|TRBV7-2
CASSLEGAGGIKQFF
TGTGCCAGCAGCTTAGAGGGAGCGGGGGGGATAAAGCAGTTCTTC
>.|TRBJ2-3|TRBD2|TRBV7-9
CASRSLLAGGDTQYF
TGTGCCAGCAGGAGCCTACTAGCGGGAGGAGATACGCAGTATTTT
>.|TRBJ2-6|.|TRBV5-4
CASSFGMGGGANVLTF
TGTGCCAGCAGCTTCGGGATGGGGGGTGGGGCCAACGTCCTGACTTTC
>once|TRBJ2-3|TRBD2|TRBV5-6
CASSGGTSGDADTQYF
TGTGCCAGCAGTGGTGGGACTAGCGGGGATGCGGATACGCAGTATTTT
>once|TRBJ2-7|TRBD1|TRBV28
CATGDRVAYEQYF
TGTGCCACCGGGGACAGGGTGGCCTACGAGCAGTACTTC
>.|TRBJ1-6|TRBD1|TRBV5-6
CASSNTGGGLHF
TGTGCCAGCAGCAACACAGGGGGCGGCCTCCACTTT
>.|TRBJ2-5|TRBD2|TRBV5-4
CASSLDRTSGGGRSETQYF
TGTGCCAGCAGCTTGGATCGGACTAGCGGGGGGGGACGGTCAGAGACCCAGTACTTC
>.|TRBJ2-1|TRBD2|TRBV4-1
CASSHSTSGRYYEQFF
TGCGCCAGCAGCCACTCCACTAGCGGGAGGTACTATGAGCAGTTCTTC
>few|TRBJ1-1|.|TRBV27
CASSPQGGTEAFF
TGTGCCAGCAGTCCCCAAGGCGGCACTGAAGCTTTCTTT
>.|TRBJ1-2|.|TRBV5-4
CASIPGGPGPSNYGYTF
TGTGCCAGCATCCCCGGAGGCCCCGGACCTTCTAACTATGGCTACACCTTC
>few|TRBJ1-1|.|TRBV5-4
CASSLGQPNTEAFF
TGTGCCAGCAGCTTGGGACAGCCGAACACTGAAGCTTTCTTT
>once|TRBJ1-4|TRBD1|TRBV28
CASSFRQGIGEKLFF
TGTGCCAGCAGTTTTCGACAGGGGATCGGTGAAAAACTGTTTTTT
>.|TRBJ2-5|TRBD2|TRBV7-2
CASSYQAGGPQETQYF
TGTGCCAGCAGCTACCAGGCGGGGGGGCCCCAAGAGACCCAGTACTTC
>few|TRBJ2-2|TRBD2|TRBV7-2
CASSSSGTSIGGELFF
TGTGCCAGCAGCTCCTCCGGGACTAGCATTGGCGGGGAGCTGTTTTTT
>few|TRBJ2-7|TRBD1|TRBV7-9
CASSPRQGFYEQYF
TGTGCCAGCAGCCCGAGACAGGGTTTCTACGAGCAGTACTTC
>few|TRBJ1-2|.|TRBV19
CASSIYGPTGGYGYTF
TGTGCCAGTAGTATATACGGACCCACGGGGGGGTATGGCTACACCTTC
>.|TRBJ1-1|.|TRBV18
CASSGQVNTEAFF
TGTGCCAGCTCGGGGCAGGTGAACACTGAAGCTTTCTTT
>few|TRBJ1-4|TRBD1|TRBV18
CASSPGQGDEKLFF
TGTGCCAGCTCACCCGGACAGGGAGATGAAAAACTGTTTTTT
>.|TRBJ1-4|.|TRBV14
CASRRTASNEKLFF
TGTGCCAGCCGAAGGACAGCCTCTAATGAAAAACTGTTTTTT
>.|TRBJ1-1|.|TRBV9
CASSVGNRAMTEAFF
TGTGCCAGCAGCGTAGGCAACAGGGCGATGACTGAAGCTTTCTTT
>.|TRBJ2-6|TRBD2|TRBV28
CASSQIAGGTLSGANVLTF
TGTGCCAGCAGTCAGATAGCGGGGGGCACCCTCTCTGGGGCCAACGTCCTGACTTTC
>.|TRBJ1-2|.|TRBV5-4
CASSPRDTPNYGYTF
TGTGCCAGCAGCCCCCGGGACACTCCTAACTATGGCTACACCTTC
>.|TRBJ2-1|TRBD2|TRBV7-6
CASSFGGGPLNEQFF
TGTGCCAGCAGTTTCGGGGGGGGCCCACTCAATGAGCAGTTCTTC
>.|TRBJ1-1|TRBD1|TRBV27
CASAGGGSSEAFF
TGTGCCAGCGCAGGGGGCGGGTCATCTGAAGCTTTCTTT
>.|TRBJ2-2|.|TRBV5-4
CASSLEAQGGTGELFF
TGTGCCAGCAGCTTGGAGGCGCAGGGAGGCACCGGGGAGCTGTTTTTT
>few|TRBJ2-5|.|TRBV29-1
CSVVVRLIAETQYF
TGCAGCGTTGTAGTCAGGTTAATCGCGGAGACCCAGTACTTC
>.|TRBJ2-5|.|TRBV20-1
CSRQETQYF
TGCAGCAGACAAGAGACCCAGTACTTC
>.|TRBJ2-1|TRBD2|TRBV6-4
CASGAGPGLGLNEQFF
TGTGCCAGCGGTGCGGGACCGGGACTAGGACTCAATGAGCAGTTCTTC
>.|TRBJ2-1|.|TRBV6-5
CASSYDVGRTNEQFF
TGTGCCAGCAGTTATGACGTGGGGCGGACGAATGAGCAGTTCTTC
>.|TRBJ1-2|TRBD1|TRBV19
CASSPTGGTGGRYGYTF
TGTGCCAGTAGTCCGACTGGCGGGACAGGGGGGAGGTATGGCTACACCTTC
>.|TRBJ2-7|.|TRBV27
CASSFVDTTYEQYF
TGTGCCAGCAGTTTCGTTGACACCACCTACGAGCAGTACTTC
>.|TRBJ2-3|TRBD2|TRBV4-2
CASSQDRAGGTDTQYF
TGTGCCAGCAGCCAAGATCGGGCGGGAGGAACAGATACGCAGTATTTT
>.|TRBJ2-7|.|TRBV9
CARTGIHEQYF
TGTGCCAGAACAGGGATCCACGAGCAGTACTTC
>.|TRBJ2-7|.|TRBV9
CASSPSGQGGYEQYF
TGTGCCAGCAGCCCGAGTGGGCAGGGAGGATATGAGCAGTACTTC
>.|TRBJ1-1|.|TRBV2
CASSDMGGTEAFF
TGTGCCAGCAGTGATATGGGAGGAACTGAAGCTTTCTTT
>once|TRBJ2-3|.|TRBV5-1
CASSLGQGHLRADTQYF
TGCGCCAGCAGCTTGGGGCAGGGACACCTACGAGCGGATACGCAGTATTTT
>.|TRBJ2-3|.|TRBV13
CASSLGGSGDTQYF
TGTGCCAGCAGCTTAGGCGGGAGTGGAGATACGCAGTATTTT
>.|TRBJ2-7|TRBD1|TRBV6-1
CASSRQGAVLGEQYF
TGTGCCAGCAGTCGACAGGGGGCGGTCTTGGGCGAGCAGTACTTC
>.|TRBJ1-5|.|TRBV7-8
CASSLGQYNQPQHF
TGTGCCAGCAGCTTAGGACAGTACAATCAGCCCCAGCATTTT
>.|TRBJ1-2|.|TRBV21-1
CASSKGGQVYYGYTF
TGTGCCAGCAGCAAAGGGGGACAGGTCTACTATGGCTACACCTTC
>.|TRBJ1-6|TRBD1|TRBV28
CASSLEYRGNSPLHF
TGTGCCAGCAGTTTGGAGTACAGGGGAAATTCACCCCTCCACTTT
>once|TRBJ1-4|TRBD1|TRBV7-2
CASTRQGAMNEKLFF
TGTGCCAGCACCAGACAGGGGGCCATGAATGAAAAACTGTTTTTT
>.|TRBJ1-2|TRBD1|TRBV6-1
CASSETQGDPYGYTF
TGTGCCAGCAGTGAAACCCAGGGGGACCCCTATGGCTACACCTTC
>few|TRBJ2-3|.|TRBV4-3
CASSQDPTWEADTQYF
TGCGCCAGCAGCCAAGATCCAACTTGGGAGGCAGATACGCAGTATTTT
>.|TRBJ1-5|.|TRBV6-6
CASSYSAATRNQPQHF
TGTGCCAGCAGTTACTCGGCCGCGACTAGGAATCAGCCCCAGCATTTT
>.|TRBJ1-5|.|TRBV4-3
CASSQGALGSNQPQHF
TGCGCCAGCAGCCAAGGGGCATTAGGCAGCAATCAGCCCCAGCATTTT
>.|TRBJ1-2|.|TRBV28
CASSLYDRIYGYTF
TGTGCCAGCAGTTTGTATGACAGGATCTATGGCTACACCTTC